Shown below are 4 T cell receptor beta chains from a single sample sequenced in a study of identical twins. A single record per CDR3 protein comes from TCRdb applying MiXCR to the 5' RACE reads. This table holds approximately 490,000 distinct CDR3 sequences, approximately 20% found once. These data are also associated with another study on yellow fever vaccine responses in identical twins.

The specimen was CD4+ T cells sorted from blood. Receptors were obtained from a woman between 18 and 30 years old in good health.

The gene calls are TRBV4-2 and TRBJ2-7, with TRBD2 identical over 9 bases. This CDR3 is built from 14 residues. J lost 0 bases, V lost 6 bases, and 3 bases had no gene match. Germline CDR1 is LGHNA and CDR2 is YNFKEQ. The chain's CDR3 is CASRLSGSSYEQYF. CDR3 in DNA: TGTGCCAGCAGGCTTAGCGGGAGCTCCTACGAGCAGTACTTC.

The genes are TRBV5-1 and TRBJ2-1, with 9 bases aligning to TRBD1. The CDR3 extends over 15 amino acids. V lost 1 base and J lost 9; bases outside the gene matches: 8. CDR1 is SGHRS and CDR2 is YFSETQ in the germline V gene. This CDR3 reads CASSLTTGGLVEQFF. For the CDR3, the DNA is TGCGCCAGCAGCTTGACAACAGGGGGCTTGGTTGAGCAGTTCTTC.

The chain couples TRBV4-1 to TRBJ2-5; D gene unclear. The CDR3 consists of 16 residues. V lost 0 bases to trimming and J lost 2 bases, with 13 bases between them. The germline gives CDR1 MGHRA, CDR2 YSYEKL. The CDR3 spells CASSQDAWADQETQYF. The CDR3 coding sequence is TGCGCCAGCAGCCAAGACGCCTGGGCGGATCAAGAGACCCAGTACTTC.

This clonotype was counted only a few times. The DNA of the CDR3 is TGTGCCACCAGTGATTCTCCGGGACTAGCGGGGGGGAGCTCCTACAATGAGCAGTTCTTC. Translation: CATSDSPGLAGGSSYNEQFF. The gene calls are TRBV24-1 and TRBJ2-1; TRBD2 matches 16 bases. Germline values: CDR1 KGHDR, CDR2 SFDVKD. Losses at the gene ends were 2 bases for V and 0 bases for J; bases not matched to a gene: 6. The CDR3 runs 20 residues.